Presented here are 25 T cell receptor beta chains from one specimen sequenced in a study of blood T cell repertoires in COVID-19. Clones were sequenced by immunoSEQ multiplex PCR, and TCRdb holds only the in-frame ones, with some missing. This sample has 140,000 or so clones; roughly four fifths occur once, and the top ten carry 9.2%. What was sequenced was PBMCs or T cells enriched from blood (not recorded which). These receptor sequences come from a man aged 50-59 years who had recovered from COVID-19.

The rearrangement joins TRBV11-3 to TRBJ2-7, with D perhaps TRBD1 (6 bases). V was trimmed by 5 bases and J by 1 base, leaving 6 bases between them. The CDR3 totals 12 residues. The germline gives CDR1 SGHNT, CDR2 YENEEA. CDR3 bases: TGTGCCAGCAGCCAGGGGTCCTACGAGCAGTACTTC. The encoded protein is CASSQGSYEQYF.

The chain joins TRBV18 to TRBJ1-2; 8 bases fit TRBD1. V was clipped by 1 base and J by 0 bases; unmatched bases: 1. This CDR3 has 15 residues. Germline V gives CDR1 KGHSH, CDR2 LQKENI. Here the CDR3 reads CASSPRTGPNYGYTF. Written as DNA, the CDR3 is TGTGCCAGCTCACCACGGACAGGGCCTAACTATGGCTACACCTTC.

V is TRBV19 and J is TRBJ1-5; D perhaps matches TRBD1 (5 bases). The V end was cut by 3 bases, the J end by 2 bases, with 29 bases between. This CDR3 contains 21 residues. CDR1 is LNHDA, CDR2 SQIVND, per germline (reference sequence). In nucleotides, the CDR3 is TGTGCCAGTAGTATTCACCGGCTTGCGGGGACGGGCTTGGTCGGCAATCAGCCCCAGCATTTT. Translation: CASSIHRLAGTGLVGNQPQHF.

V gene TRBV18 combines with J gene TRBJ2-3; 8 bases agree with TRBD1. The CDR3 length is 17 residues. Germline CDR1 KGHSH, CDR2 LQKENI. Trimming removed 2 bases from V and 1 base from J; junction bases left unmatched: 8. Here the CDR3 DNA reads TGTGCCAGCTCACCAATTCAGGGGGCTGGGGGCACAGATACGCAGTATTTT. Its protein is CASSPIQGAGGTDTQYF.

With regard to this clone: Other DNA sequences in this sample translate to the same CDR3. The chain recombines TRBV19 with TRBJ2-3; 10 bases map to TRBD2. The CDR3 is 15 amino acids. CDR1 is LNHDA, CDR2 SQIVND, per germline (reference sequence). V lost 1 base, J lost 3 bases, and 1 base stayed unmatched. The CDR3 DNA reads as TGTGCCAGTAGTATAGGTAGCGGGGGGACAGATACGCAGTATTTT. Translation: CASSIGSGGTDTQYF.

The CDR3: CASSIPGQGRGQPQHF. The CDR3 nucleotides read TGTGCCAGCAGTATTCCGGGACAGGGGCGAGGACAGCCCCAGCATTTT. The chain employs TRBV2 and TRBJ1-5; 10 bases agree with TRBD1. Trimming at V came to 5 bases and at J to 7 bases, leaving 11 bases not matched to a gene. Germline V lookup: CDR1 SNHLY, CDR2 FYNNEI. This CDR3 spans 16 amino acids.

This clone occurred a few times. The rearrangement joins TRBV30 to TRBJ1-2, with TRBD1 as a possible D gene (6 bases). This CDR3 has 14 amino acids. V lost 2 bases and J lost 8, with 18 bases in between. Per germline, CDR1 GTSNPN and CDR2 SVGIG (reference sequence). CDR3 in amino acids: CAWSRRGGALGYTF. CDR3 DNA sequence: TGTGCCTGGAGTCGGAGAGGGGGGGCGCTCGGCTACACCTTC.

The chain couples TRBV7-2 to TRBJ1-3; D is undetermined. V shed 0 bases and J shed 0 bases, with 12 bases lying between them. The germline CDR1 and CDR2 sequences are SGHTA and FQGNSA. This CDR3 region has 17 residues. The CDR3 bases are TGTGCCAGCAGCTTAGCCCCAGATCCTTACTCTGGAAACACCATATATTTT. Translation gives CASSLAPDPYSGNTIYF.

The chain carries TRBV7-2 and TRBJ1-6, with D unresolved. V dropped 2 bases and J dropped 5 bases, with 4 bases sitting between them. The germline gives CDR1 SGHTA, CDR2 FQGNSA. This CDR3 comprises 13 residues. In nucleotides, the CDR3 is TGTGCCAGCAGCTTACGGGATAATTCACCCCTCCACTTT. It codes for CASSLRDNSPLHF.

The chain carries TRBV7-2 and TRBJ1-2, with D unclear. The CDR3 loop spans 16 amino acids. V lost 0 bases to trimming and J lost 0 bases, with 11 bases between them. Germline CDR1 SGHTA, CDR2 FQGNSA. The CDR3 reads CASSLARPDPNYGYTF. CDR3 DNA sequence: TGTGCCAGCAGCTTAGCGCGGCCAGATCCTAACTATGGCTACACCTTC.

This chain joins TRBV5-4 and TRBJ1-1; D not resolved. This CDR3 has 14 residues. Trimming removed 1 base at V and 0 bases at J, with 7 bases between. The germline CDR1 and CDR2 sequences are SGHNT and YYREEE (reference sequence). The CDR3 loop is CASSLTGVNTEAFF. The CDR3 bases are TGTGCCAGCAGCTTGACCGGGGTGAACACTGAAGCTTTCTTT.

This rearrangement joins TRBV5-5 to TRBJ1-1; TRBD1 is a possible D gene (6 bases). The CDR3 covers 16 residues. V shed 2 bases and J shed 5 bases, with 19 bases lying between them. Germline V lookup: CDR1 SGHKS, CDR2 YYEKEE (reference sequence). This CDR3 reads CASSFSPTGLPTEAFF. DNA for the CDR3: TGTGCCAGCAGCTTTTCCCCCACAGGGCTCCCGACTGAAGCTTTCTTT.

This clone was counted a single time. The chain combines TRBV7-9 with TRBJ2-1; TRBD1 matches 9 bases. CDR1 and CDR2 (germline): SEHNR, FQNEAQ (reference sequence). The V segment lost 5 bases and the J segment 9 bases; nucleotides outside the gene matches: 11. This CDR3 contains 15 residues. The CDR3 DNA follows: TGTGCCAGCAGCCTTCACCGGGACAGGGACCGTGAGCAGTTCTTC. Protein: CASSLHRDRDREQFF. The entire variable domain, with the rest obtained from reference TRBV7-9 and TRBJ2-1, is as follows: DTGVSQNPRHKITKRGQNVTFRCDPISEHNRLYWYRQTLGQGPEFLTYFQNEAQLEKSRLLSDRFSAERPKGSFSTLEIQRTEQGDSAMYLCASSLHRDRDREQFFGPGTRLTVL.

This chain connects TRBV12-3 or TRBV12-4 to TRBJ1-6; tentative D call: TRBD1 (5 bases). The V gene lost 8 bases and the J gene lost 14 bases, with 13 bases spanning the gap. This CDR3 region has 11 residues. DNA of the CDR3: TGTGCCAGCGGTCCGGGACTCTCCCTCCACTTT. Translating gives CASGPGLSLHF.

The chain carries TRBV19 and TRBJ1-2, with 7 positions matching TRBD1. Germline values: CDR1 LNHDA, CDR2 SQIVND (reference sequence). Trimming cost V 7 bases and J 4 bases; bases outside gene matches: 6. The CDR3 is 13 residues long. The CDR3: CASTGDRPYGYTF. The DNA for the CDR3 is TGTGCCAGTACCGGGGACAGACCCTATGGCTACACCTTC.

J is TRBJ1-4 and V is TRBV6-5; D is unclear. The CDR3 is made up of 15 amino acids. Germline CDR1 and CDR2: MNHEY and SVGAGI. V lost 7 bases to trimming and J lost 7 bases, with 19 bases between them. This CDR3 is CASTRGGFQGEKLFF. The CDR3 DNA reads TGTGCCAGCACCCGAGGAGGGTTCCAAGGTGAAAAACTGTTTTTT.

CDR3 in amino acids: CASSIGRRGFEQYF. The CDR3 DNA is TGTGCCAGCAGCATAGGACGAAGGGGGTTCGAGCAGTACTTC. The chain links TRBV7-8 to TRBJ2-7; perhaps TRBD1 as D (6 bases). CDR3 length: 14 residues. V gave up 5 bases and J gave up 6 bases, with 17 bases separating them. CDR1 and CDR2 from the germline V gene are SGHVS and FQNEAQ.

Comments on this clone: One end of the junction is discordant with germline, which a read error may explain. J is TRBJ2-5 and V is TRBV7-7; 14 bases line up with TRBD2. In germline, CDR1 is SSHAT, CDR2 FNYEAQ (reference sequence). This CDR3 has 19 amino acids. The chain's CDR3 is CASSYRLAGGTSLEETQYF. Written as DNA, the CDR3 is TGTGCTAGCAGCTACAGACTAGCGGGGGGGACGTCATTGGAAGAGACCCAGTACTTC.

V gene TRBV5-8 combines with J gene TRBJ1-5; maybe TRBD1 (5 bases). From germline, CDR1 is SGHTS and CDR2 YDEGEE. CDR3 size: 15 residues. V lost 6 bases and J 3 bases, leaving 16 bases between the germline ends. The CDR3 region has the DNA TGTGCCAGCACCTTAGGGGTTGTCCCCAATCAGCCCCAGCATTTT. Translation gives CASTLGVVPNQPQHF.

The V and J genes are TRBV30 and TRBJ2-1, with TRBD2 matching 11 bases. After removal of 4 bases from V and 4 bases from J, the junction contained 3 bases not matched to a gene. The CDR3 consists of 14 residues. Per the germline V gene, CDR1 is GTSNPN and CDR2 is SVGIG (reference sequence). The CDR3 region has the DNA TGTGCCTGGAAGGGACTAGCGGAATACAATGAGCAGTTCTTC. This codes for CAWKGLAEYNEQFF.

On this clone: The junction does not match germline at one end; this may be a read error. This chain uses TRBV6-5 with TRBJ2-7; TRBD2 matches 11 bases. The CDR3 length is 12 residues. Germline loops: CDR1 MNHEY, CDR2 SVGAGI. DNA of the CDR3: TGTGCCAGCAGACGACTAGCGGGGACGCAGAACTTC. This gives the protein CASRRLAGTQNF.

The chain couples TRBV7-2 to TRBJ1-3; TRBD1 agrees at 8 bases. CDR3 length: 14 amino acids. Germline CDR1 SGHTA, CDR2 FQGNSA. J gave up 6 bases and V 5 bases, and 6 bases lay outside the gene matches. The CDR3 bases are TGTGCCAGCAGCACGGGGGACAGGTTAAACACCATATATTTT. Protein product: CASSTGDRLNTIYF.

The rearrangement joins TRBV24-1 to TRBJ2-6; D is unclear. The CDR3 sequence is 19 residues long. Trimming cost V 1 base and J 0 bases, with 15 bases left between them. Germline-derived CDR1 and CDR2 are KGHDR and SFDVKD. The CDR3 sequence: CATSDFTSPSGSGANVLTF. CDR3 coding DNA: TGTGCCACCAGTGATTTTACATCCCCCTCAGGCTCTGGGGCCAACGTCCTGACTTTC.

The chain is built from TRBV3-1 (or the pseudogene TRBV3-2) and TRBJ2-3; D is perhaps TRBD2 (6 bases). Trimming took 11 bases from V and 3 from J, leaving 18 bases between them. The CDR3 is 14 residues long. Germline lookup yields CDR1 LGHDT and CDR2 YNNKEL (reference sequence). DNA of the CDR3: TGTGCCGTTCGGGACTCCCGGCGGACAGATACGCAGTATTTT. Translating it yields CAVRDSRRTDTQYF.

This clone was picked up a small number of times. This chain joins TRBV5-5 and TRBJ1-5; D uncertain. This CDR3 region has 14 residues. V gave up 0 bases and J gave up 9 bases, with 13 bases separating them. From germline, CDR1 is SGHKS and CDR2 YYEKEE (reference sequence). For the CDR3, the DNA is TGTGCCAGCAGCTTGGACGCTACTTCTCCGCCCCAGCATTTT. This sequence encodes CASSLDATSPPQHF.